Below, 8 T cell receptor beta chains from the same sample are listed, as sequenced in a study of radiotherapy plus CTLA-4 blockade in lung cancer. Method: immunoSEQ multiplex PCR; TCRdb's copy keeps in-frame clones and lacks some. Of over 75,000 clones in the sample, 83% are singletons; the top ten hold around 0.79%. Sequenced material: peripheral blood, taken from a patient treated with radiotherapy plus ipilimumab. The receptors were gathered from a human donor with non-small cell lung cancer who had stable disease on radiotherapy plus ipilimumab.

The rearrangement uses TRBV10-1 and TRBJ2-7, with 8 bases identical to TRBD1. CDR1 is WNHNN, CDR2 SYGVQD, per germline (reference sequence). Germline trimming cut 7 bases from V and 1 base from J; bases unmatched to any gene: 3. The length of the CDR3 is 13 residues. CDR3 in DNA: TGCGCCAGCAAAGGACAGGGTTCCTACGAGCAGTACTTC. This codes for CASKGQGSYEQYF.

This sequence joins TRBV5-6 and TRBJ2-1, with 14 bases fitting TRBD2. The CDR3 is made up of 17 amino acids. Trimming at V came to 4 bases and at J to 1 base, leaving 4 bases not matched to a gene. CDR1 SGHDT and CDR2 YYEEEE come from the germline V gene. CDR3 sequence (DNA): TGTGCCAGCAGCGAGGGACTAGCGGGAGCATCCTACAATGAGCAGTTCTTC. Translated: CASSEGLAGASYNEQFF.

The chain links TRBV9 to TRBJ1-4; D remains unclear. The germline gives CDR1 SGDLS, CDR2 YYNGEE. The CDR3 loop spans 14 amino acids. V was pared by 0 bases and J by 10 bases, with 13 bases between. CDR3 DNA: TGTGCCAGCAGCGTAGAACTTCAAATCGGAAAACTGTTTTTT. Translated, it gives CASSVELQIGKLFF. Complete variable domain (other parts from reference TRBV9 and TRBJ1-4): DSGVTQTPKHLITATGQRVTLRCSPRSGDLSVYWYQQSLDQGLQFLIQYYNGEERAKGNILERFSAQQFPDLHSELNLSSLELGDSALYFCASSVELQIGKLFFGSGTQLSVL.

The V call is TRBV7-9, the J call TRBJ1-3, with no clear D. Germline CDR1 SEHNR, CDR2 FQNEAQ (reference sequence). The CDR3 sequence is 17 residues long. Trimming shortened V by 2 bases and J by 0 bases, and 14 bases separated the two germline ends. The CDR3 region has the DNA TGTGCCAGCAGCTTATTGGAGGCCGCCGCCTCTGGAAACACCATATATTTT. Translated, it gives CASSLLEAAASGNTIYF.

The chain uses TRBV9 and TRBJ2-2, with 7 bases aligning to TRBD2. The CDR3 spans 18 residues. Germline trimming cut 4 bases from V and 0 bases from J; bases unmatched to any gene: 12. The germline CDR1 and CDR2 sequences are SGDLS and YYNGEE. The CDR3 DNA follows: TGTGCCAGCAGCTCAAGTACCGGGGGGTGGACGAACACCGGGGAGCTGTTTTTT. This translates into CASSSSTGGWTNTGELFF.

The chain combines TRBV6-6 with TRBJ2-3; 13 nucleotides agree with TRBD2. Germline CDR1 and CDR2: MNHNY and SVGAGI (reference sequence). Trimming took 6 bases from V and 3 from J; bases not matched to a gene: 6. The CDR3 is 16 residues long. The CDR3 region is CASRQTSGGSTDTQYF. CDR3 sequence (DNA): TGTGCCAGCAGACAGACTAGCGGGGGGTCGACAGATACGCAGTATTTT.

The chain carries TRBV19 and TRBJ1-5, with D maybe TRBD1 (5 bases). The CDR3 spans 17 residues. The V gene's germline CDR1 is LNHDA and CDR2 SQIVND (reference sequence). Trimming took off 5 bases at V and 0 bases at J, with 17 bases between the two ends. The CDR3 sequence is CASSDRARGYSNQPQHF. CDR3 DNA: TGTGCCAGTAGTGATAGGGCAAGGGGATATAGCAATCAGCCCCAGCATTTT.

The genes are TRBV19 and TRBJ1-2; D is perhaps TRBD1 (6 bases). Trimming removed 7 bases at V and 6 bases at J, with 21 bases between. The CDR3 spans 15 residues. The germline CDR1 and CDR2 sequences are LNHDA and SQIVND (reference sequence). CDR3 sequence reads: CASNRDTRRENGYTF. For the CDR3, the DNA is TGTGCCAGTAACCGGGACACCAGAAGGGAAAATGGCTACACCTTC.